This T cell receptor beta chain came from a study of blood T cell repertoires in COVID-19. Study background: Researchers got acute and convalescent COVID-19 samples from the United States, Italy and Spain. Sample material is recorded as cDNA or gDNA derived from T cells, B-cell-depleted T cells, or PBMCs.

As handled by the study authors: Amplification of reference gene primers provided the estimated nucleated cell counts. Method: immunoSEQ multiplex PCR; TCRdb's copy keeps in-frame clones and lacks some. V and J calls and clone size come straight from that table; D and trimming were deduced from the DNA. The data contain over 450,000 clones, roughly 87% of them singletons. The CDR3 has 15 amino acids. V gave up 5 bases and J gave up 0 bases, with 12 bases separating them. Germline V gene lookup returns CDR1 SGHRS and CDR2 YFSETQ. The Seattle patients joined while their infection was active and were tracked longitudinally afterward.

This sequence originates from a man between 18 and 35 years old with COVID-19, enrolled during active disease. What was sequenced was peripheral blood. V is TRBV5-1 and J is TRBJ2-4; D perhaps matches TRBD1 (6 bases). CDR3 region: CASRDSFLAKNIQYF. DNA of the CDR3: TGCGCCAGCAGGGACAGTTTCTTAGCCAAAAACATTCAGTACTTC.